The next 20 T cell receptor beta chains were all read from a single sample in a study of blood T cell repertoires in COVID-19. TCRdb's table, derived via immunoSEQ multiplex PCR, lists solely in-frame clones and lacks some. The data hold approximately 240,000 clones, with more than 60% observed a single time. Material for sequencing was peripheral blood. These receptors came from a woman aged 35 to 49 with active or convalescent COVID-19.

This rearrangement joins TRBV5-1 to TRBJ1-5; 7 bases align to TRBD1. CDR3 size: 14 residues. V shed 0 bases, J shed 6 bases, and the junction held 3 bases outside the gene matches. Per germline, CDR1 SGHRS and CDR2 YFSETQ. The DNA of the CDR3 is TGCGCCAGCAGCTTGGAGGGGGCAGGTCAGCCCCAGCATTTT. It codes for CASSLEGAGQPQHF.

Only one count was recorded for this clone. CDR3 sequence: CASSLPTGGNVDYGYTF. CDR3 coding DNA: TGCGCCAGCAGCTTGCCGACAGGGGGAAACGTAGACTATGGCTACACCTTC. V is TRBV5-1 and J is TRBJ1-2, with 9 bases identical to TRBD1. This CDR3 is built from 17 residues. V lost 1 base, J lost 3 bases, and 10 bases stayed unmatched. Germline assignment: CDR1 SGHRS and CDR2 YFSETQ.

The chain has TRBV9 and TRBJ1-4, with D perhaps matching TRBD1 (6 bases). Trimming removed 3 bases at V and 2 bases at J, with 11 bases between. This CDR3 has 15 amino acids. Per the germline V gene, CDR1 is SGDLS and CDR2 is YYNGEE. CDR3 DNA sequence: TGTGCCAGCAGCGCCGGCGGGGGCACTAATGAAAAACTGTTTTTT. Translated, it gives CASSAGGGTNEKLFF.

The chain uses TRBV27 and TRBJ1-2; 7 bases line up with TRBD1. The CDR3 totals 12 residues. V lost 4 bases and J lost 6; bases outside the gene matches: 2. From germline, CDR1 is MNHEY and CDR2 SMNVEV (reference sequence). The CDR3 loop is CASSSGQHGYTF. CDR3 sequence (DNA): TGTGCCAGCAGTTCGGGACAGCATGGCTACACCTTC.

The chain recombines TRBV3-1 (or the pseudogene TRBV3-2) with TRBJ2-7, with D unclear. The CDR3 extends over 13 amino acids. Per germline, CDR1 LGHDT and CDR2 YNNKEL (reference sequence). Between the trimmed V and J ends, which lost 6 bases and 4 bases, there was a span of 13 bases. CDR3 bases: TGTGCCAGCAGTCCGGGTACAAGTTACGAGCAGTACTTC. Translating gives CASSPGTSYEQYF.

The CDR3 coding sequence is TGTGCCAGCTCACCCCAGTTTTACAGCTCCTACGAGCAGTACTTC. This translates into CASSPQFYSSYEQYF. The chain carries TRBV18 and TRBJ2-7; D ambiguous. The CDR3 contains 15 residues. V was shortened by 3 bases and J by 0 bases, with 12 bases between the two germline ends. CDR1 and CDR2 (germline): KGHSH, LQKENI.

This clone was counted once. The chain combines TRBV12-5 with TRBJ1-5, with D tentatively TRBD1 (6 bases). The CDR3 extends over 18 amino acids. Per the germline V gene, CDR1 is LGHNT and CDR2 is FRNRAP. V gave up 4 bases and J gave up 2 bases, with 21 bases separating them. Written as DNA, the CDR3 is TGTGCTAGTGGTTCGCCCCACGGCCAGACAGGCGGCAATCAGCCCCAGCATTTT. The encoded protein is CASGSPHGQTGGNQPQHF. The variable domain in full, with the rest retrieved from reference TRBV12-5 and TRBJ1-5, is DARVTQTPRHKVTEMGQEVTMRCQPILGHNTVFWYRQTMMQGLELLAYFRNRAPLDDSGMPKDRFSAEMPDATLATLKIQPSEPRDSAVYFCASGSPHGQTGGNQPQHFGDGTRLSIL.

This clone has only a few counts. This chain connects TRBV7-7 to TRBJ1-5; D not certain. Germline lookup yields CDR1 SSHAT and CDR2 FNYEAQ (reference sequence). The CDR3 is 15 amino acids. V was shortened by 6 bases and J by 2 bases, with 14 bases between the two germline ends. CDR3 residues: CASRGSVGGNQPQHF. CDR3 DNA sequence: TGTGCCAGCAGGGGGTCGGTGGGAGGCAATCAGCCCCAGCATTTT. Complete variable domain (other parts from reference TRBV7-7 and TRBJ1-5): GAGVSQSPRYKVTKRGQDVTLRCDPISSHATLYWYQQALGQGPEFLTYFNYEAQPDKSGLPSDRFSAERPEGSISTLTIQRTEQRDSAMYRCASRGSVGGNQPQHFGDGTRLSIL.

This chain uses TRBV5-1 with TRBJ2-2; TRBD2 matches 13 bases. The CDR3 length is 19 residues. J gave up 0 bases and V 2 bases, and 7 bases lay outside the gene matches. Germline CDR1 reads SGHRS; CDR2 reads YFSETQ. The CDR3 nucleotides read TGCGCCAGCAGCTTTTTCGGTACTAGCGGGGGGGCGAACACCGGGGAGCTGTTTTTT. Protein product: CASSFFGTSGGANTGELFF.

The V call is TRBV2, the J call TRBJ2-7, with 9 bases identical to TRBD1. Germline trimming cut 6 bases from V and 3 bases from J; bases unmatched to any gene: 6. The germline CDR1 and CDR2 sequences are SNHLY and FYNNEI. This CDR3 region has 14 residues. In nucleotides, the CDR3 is TGTGCCAGCAGCGGACAGGGGTTTGACTACGAGCAGTACTTC. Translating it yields CASSGQGFDYEQYF.

CDR3 loop: CASSQARFSNQPQHF. The CDR3 DNA reads as TGCGCCAGCAGCCAAGCACGGTTTAGCAATCAGCCCCAGCATTTT. The chain has TRBV4-1 and TRBJ1-5, with D unresolved. Germline V gives CDR1 MGHRA, CDR2 YSYEKL. The CDR3 extends over 15 amino acids. The V end lost 1 base, the J end lost 0 bases, and 7 bases lay between the germline ends.

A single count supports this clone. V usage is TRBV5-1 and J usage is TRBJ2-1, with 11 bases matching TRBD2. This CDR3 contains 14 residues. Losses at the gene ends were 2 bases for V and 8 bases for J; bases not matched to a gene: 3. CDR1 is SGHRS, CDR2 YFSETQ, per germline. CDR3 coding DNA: TGCGCCAGCAGCTTAACTAGCGGGGGCGATGAGCAGTTCTTC. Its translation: CASSLTSGGDEQFF.

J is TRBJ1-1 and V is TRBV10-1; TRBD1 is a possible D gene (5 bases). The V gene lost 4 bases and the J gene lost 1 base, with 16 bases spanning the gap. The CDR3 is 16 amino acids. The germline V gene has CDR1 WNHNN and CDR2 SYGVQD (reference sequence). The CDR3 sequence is CASSVGSSRANTEAFF. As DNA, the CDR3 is TGCGCCAGCAGTGTTGGATCTTCCAGGGCGAACACTGAAGCTTTCTTT.

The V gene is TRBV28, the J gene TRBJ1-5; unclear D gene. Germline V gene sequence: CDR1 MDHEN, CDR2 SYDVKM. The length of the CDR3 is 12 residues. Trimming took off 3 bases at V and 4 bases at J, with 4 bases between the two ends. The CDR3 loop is CASSFGNQPQHF. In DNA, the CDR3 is TGTGCCAGCAGTTTCGGGAATCAGCCCCAGCATTTT. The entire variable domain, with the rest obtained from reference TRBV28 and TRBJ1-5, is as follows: DVKVTQSSRYLVKRTGEKVFLECVQDMDHENMFWYRQDPGLGLRLIYFSYDVKMKEKGDIPEGYSVSREKKERFSLILESASTNQTSMYLCASSFGNQPQHFGDGTRLSIL.

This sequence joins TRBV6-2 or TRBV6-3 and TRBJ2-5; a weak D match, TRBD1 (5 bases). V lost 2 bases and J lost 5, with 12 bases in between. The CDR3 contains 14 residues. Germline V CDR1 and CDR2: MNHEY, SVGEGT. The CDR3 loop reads CASSYRTGRETQYF. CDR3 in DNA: TGTGCCAGCAGTTACCGCACAGGTCGGGAGACCCAGTACTTC.

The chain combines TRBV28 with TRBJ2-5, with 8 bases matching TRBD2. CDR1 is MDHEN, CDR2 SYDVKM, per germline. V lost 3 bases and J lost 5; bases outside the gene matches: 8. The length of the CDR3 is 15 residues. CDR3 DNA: TGTGCCAGCAGTTTGCGGACGGGGGGGCGGGAGACCCAGTACTTC. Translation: CASSLRTGGRETQYF.

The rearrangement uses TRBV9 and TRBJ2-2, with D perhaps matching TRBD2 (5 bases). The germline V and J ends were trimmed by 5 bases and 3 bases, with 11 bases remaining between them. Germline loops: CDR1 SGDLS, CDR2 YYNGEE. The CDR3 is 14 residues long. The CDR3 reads CASRKDGDTGELFF. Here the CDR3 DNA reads TGTGCCAGCAGGAAGGACGGGGACACCGGGGAGCTGTTTTTT.

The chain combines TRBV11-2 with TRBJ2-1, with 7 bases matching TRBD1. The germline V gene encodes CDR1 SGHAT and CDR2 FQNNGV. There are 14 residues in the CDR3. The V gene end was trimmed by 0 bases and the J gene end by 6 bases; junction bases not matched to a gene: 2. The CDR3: CASSLDRDSNEQFF. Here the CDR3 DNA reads TGTGCCAGCAGCTTAGATAGGGACAGCAATGAGCAGTTCTTC.

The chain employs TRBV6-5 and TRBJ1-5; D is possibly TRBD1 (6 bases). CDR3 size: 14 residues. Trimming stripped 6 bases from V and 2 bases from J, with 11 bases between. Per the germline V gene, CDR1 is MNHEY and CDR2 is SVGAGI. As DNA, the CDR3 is TGTGCCAGCAGCCTACAGGGAGGCAATCAGCCCCAGCATTTT. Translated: CASSLQGGNQPQHF.

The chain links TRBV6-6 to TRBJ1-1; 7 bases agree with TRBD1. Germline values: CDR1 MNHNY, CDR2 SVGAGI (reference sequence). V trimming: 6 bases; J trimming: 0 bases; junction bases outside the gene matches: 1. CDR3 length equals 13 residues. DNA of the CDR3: TGTGCCAGCAGACAGGGGATGAACACTGAAGCTTTCTTT. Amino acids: CASRQGMNTEAFF.